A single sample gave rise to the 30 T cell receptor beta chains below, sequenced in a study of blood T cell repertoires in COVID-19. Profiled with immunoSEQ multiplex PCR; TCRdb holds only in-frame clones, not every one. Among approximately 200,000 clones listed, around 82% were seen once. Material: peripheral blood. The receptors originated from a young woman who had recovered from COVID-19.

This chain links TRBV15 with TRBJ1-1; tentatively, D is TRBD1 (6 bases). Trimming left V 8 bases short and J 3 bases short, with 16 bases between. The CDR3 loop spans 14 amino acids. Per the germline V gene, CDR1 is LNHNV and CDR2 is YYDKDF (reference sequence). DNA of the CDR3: TGTGCCACCGGCGAAACAGGGATAGACACTGAAGCTTTCTTT. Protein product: CATGETGIDTEAFF.

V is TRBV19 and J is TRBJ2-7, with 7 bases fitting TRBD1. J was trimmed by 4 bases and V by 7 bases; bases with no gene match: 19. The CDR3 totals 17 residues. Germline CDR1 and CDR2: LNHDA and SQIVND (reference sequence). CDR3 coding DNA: TGTGCCAGTACAGGGGTAAGCCCGGACAGGATGGTGTACGAGCAGTACTTC. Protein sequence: CASTGVSPDRMVYEQYF.

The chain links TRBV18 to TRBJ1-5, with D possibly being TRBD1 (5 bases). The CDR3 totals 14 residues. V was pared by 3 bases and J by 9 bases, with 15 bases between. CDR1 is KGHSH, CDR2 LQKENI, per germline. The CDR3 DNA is TGTGCCAGCTCACCGTCCTACAGGTCTGGGCCCCAGCATTTT. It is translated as CASSPSYRSGPQHF.

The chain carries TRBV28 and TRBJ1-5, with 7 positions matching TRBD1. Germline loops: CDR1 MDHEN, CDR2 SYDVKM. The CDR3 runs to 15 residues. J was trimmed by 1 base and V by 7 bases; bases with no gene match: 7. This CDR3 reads CASTVTGLSNQPQHF. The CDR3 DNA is TGTGCCAGCACCGTGACAGGGCTCAGCAATCAGCCCCAGCATTTT.

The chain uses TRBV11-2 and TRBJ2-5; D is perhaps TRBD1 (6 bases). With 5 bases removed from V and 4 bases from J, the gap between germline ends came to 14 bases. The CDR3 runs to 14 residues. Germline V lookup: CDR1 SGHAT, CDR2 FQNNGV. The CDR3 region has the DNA TGTGCCAGCAGCGACGCCATCAGGGGAGAGACCCAGTACTTC. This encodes CASSDAIRGETQYF.

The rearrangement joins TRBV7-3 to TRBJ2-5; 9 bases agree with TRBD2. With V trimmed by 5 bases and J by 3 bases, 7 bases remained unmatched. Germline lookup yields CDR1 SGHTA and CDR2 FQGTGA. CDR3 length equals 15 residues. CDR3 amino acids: CASSPRLAEKETQYF. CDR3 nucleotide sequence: TGTGCCAGCAGCCCAAGACTAGCGGAGAAAGAGACCCAGTACTTC.

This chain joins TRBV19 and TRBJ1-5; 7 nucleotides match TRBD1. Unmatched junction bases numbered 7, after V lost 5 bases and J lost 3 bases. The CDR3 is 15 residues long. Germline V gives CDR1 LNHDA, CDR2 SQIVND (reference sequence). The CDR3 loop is CASSFLDRPNQPQHF. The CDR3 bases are TGTGCCAGTAGTTTCTTGGACAGGCCCAATCAGCCCCAGCATTTT.

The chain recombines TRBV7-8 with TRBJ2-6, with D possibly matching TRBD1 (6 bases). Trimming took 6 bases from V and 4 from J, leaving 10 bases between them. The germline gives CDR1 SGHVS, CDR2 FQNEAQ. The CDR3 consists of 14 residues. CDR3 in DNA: TGTGCCAGCAGGCAGGGGACGGGGGCCAACGTCCTGACTTTC. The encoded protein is CASRQGTGANVLTF. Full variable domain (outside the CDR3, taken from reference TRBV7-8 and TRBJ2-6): GAGVSQSPRYKVAKRGQDVALRCDPISGHVSLFWYQQALGQGPEFLTYFQNEAQLDKSGLPSDRFFAERPEGSVSTLKIQRTQQEDSAVYLCASRQGTGANVLTFGAGSRLTVL.

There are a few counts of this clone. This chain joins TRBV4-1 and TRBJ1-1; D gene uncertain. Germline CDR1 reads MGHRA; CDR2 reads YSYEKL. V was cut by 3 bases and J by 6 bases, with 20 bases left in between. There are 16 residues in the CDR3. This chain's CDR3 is CASSHLRTGIDSEAFF. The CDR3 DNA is TGCGCCAGCAGCCACCTTCGGACGGGGATAGATTCTGAAGCTTTCTTT.

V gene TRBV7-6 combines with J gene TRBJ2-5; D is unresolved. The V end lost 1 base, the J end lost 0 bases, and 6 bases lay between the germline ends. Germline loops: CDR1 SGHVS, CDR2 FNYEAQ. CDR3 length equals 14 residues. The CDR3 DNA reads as TGTGCCAGCAGCTTAGGAGGTTACCAAGAGACCCAGTACTTC. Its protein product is CASSLGGYQETQYF.

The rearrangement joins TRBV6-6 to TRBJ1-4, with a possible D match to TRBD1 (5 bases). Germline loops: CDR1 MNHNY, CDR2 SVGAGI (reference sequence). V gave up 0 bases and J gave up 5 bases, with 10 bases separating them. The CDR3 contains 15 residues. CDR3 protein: CASSYSQGPNEKLFF. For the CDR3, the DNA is TGTGCCAGCAGTTACTCGCAGGGTCCCAATGAAAAACTGTTTTTT.

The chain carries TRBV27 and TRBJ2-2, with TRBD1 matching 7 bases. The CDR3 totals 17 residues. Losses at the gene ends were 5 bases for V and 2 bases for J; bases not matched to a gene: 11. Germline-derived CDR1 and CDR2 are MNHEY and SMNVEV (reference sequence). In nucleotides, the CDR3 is TGTGCCAGCAGTCCTACCCGACAGGGCCTCAACACCGGGGAGCTGTTTTTT. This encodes CASSPTRQGLNTGELFF.

The CDR3 sequence: CASRGQGGAEAFF. CDR3 nucleotide sequence: TGCGCCAGTAGGGGACAGGGGGGAGCTGAAGCTTTCTTT. This sequence joins TRBV5-1 and TRBJ1-1, with 11 bases fitting TRBD1. With V trimmed by 8 bases and J by 6 bases, 6 bases remained unmatched. The CDR3 is 13 amino acids. The germline CDR1 and CDR2 sequences are SGHRS and YFSETQ.

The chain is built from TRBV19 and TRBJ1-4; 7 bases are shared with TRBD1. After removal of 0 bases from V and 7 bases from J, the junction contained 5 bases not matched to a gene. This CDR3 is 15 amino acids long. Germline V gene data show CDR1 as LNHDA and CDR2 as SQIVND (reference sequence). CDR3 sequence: CASSIEQGSSEKLFF. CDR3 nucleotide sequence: TGTGCCAGTAGTATAGAACAGGGGTCGAGTGAAAAACTGTTTTTT.

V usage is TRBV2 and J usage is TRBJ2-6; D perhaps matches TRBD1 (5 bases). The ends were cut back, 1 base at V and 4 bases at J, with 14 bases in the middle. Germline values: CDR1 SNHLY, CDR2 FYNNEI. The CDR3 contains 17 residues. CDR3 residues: CASSEGTAGLGANVLTF. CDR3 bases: TGTGCCAGCAGTGAAGGGACGGCAGGGTTGGGGGCCAACGTCCTGACTTTC.

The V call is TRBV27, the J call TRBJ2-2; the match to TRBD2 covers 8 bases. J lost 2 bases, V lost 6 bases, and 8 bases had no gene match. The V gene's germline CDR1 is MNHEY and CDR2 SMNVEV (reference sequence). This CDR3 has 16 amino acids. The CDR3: CASRQLAGLNTGELFF. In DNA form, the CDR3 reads TGTGCCAGCAGACAGTTAGCGGGACTTAACACCGGGGAGCTGTTTTTT.

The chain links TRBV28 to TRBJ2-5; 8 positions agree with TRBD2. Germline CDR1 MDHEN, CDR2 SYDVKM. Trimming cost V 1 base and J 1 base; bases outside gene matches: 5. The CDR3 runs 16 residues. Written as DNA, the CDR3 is TGTGCCAGCAGTTTATACTCGGGAGGGAGCCAAGAGACCCAGTACTTC. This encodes CASSLYSGGSQETQYF.

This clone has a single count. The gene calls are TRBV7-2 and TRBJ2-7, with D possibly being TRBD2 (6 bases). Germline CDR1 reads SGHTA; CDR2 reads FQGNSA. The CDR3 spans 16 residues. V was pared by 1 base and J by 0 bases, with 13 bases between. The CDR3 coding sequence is TGTGCCAGCAGCTTAGTCGGGGGACGGAACTCCTACGAGCAGTACTTC. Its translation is CASSLVGGRNSYEQYF.

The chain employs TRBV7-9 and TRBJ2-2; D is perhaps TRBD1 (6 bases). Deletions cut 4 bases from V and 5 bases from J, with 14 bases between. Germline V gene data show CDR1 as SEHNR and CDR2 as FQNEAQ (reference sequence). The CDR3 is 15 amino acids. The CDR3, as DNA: TGTGCCAGCAGCTCAGATGGGGGCAGGACCGGGGAGCTGTTTTTT. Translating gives CASSSDGGRTGELFF.

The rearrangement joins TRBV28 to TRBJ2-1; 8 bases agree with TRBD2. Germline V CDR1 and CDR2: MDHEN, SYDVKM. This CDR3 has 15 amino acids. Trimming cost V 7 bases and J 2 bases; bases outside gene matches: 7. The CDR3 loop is CASKQYGGAYNEQFF. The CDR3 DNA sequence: TGTGCCAGCAAGCAATACGGGGGGGCCTACAATGAGCAGTTCTTC.

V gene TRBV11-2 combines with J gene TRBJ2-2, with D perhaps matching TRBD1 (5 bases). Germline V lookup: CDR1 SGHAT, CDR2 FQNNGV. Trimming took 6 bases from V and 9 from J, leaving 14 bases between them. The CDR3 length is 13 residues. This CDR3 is CASSQDRHRELFF. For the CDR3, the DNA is TGTGCCAGCAGTCAAGACAGACACCGGGAGCTGTTTTTT. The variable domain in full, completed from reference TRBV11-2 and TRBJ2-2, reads EAGVAQSPRYKIIEKRQSVAFWCNPISGHATLYWYQQILGQGPKLLIQFQNNGVVDDSQLPKDRFSAERLKGVDSTLKIQPAKLEDSAVYLCASSQDRHRELFFGEGSRLTVL.

CDR3 bases: TGTGCCAGCAGCCGCCGACTAGCGGGTCTCTACGAGCAGTACTTC. Translated: CASSRRLAGLYEQYF. This chain uses TRBV7-2 with TRBJ2-7; 10 bases align to TRBD2. The CDR3 spans 15 residues. Germline CDR1 and CDR2: SGHTA and FQGNSA. The V segment lost 5 bases and the J segment 3 bases; nucleotides outside the gene matches: 7.

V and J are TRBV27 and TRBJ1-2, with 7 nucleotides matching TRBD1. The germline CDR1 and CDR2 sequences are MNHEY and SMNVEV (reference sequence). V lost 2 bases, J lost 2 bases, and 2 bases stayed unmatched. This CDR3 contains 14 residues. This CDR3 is CASSLRGQNYGYTF. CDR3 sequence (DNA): TGTGCCAGCAGTTTAAGGGGACAGAACTATGGCTACACCTTC.

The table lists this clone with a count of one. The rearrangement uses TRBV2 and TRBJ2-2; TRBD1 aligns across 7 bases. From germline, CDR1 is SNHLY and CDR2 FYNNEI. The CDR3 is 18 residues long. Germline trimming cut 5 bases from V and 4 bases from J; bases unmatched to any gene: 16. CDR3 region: CASSRGPTGKSATGELFF. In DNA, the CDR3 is TGTGCCAGCAGTCGCGGCCCGACAGGGAAAAGTGCCACCGGGGAGCTGTTTTTT.

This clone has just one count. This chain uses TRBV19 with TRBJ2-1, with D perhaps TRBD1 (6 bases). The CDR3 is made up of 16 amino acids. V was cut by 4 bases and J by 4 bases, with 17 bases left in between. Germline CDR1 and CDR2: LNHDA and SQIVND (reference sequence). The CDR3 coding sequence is TGTGCCAGTAGTACCCGGACAGAGACCCCGTACAATGAGCAGTTCTTC. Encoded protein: CASSTRTETPYNEQFF.

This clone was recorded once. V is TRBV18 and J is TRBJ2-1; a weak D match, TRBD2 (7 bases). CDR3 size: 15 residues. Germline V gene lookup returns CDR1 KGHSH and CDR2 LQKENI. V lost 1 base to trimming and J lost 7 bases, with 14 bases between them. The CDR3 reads CASSPQGEGSNEQFF. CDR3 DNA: TGTGCCAGCTCACCACAGGGGGAGGGCTCGAATGAGCAGTTCTTC.

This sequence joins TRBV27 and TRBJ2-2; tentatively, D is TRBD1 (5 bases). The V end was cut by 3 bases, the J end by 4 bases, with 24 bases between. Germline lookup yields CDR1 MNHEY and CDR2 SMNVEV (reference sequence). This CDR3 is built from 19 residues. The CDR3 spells CASSFINADPRQITGELFF. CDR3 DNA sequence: TGTGCCAGCAGTTTCATTAACGCGGACCCCCGACAGATCACCGGGGAGCTGTTTTTT.

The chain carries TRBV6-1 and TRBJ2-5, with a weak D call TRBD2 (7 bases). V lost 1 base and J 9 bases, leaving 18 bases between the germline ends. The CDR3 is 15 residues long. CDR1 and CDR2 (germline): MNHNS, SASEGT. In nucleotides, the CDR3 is TGTGCCAGCAGTGAAGGGGGGGGGCCCTGGGGGGCCCAGTACTTC. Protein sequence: CASSEGGGPWGAQYF.

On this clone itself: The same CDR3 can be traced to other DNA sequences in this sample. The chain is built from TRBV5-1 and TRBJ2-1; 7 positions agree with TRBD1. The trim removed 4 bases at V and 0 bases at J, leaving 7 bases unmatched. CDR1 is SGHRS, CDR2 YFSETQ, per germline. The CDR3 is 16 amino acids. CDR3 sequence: CASSSDRVSSYNEQFF. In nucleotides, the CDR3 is TGCGCCAGCAGCAGCGACAGGGTAAGCTCCTACAATGAGCAGTTCTTC.

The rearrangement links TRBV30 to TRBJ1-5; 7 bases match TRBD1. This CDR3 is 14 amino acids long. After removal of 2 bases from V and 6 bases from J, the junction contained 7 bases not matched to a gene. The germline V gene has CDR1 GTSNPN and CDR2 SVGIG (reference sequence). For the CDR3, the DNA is TGTGCCTGGAGTCCGGGACAGCGATCTCAGCCCCAGCATTTT. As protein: CAWSPGQRSQPQHF. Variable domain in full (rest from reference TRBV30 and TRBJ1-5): SQTIHQWPATLVQPVGSPLSLECTVEGTSNPNLYWYRQAAGRGLQLLFYSVGIGQISSEVPQNLSASRPQDRQFILSSKKLLLSDSGFYLCAWSPGQRSQPQHFGDGTRLSIL.